This T cell receptor (beta chain) was profiled in a study of T cell changes during pregnancy in multiple sclerosis (dated by TCRdb to between 2018 and 2021). Regarding the research as a whole: The study examined how the T cell repertoire changed over the course of pregnancy in women with multiple sclerosis.

Library preparation used the immunoSEQ multiplex PCR assay. The table was pulled from immuneACCESS by TCRdb, which kept in-frame rearrangements only. Such tables lose some clones; where checked, under half of the loss comes from unresolved V genes, and the rest has no known cause. The sample table holds more than 70,000 clones, of which approximately 90% were seen once. Of the sample, around 0.93% is held by the ten largest clones. V and J are truncated by 1 base and 3 bases respectively, leaving an intervening sequence of 12 bases. The germline V gene encodes CDR1 MGHRA and CDR2 YSYEKL. Taken from cysteine to phenylalanine, the CDR3 has 15 residues. Only the CDR3 DNA stays, 45 bases, in frame from base 1. On this clone: The antigen it binds to is not known. Base quality data are lacking; no much larger clone is found one base away.

The sequence joins TRBV4-1 to TRBJ1-2, with TRBD1 as a weak D call on 5 bases. The receptor comes from a female donor with multiple sclerosis, enrolled in a pregnancy study. The starting material was peripheral blood, obtained before pregnancy. CDR3 reads: CASSQVKQAHYGYTF. Read as DNA, the sequence is TGCGCCAGCAGCCAAGTGAAACAGGCGCACTATGGCTACACCTTC.